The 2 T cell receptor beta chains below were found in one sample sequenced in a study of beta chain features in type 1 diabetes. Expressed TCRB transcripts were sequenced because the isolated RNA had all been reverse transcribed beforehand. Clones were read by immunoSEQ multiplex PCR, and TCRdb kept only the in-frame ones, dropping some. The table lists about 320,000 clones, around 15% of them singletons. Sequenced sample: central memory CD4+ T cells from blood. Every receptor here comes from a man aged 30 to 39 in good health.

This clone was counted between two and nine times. Here the CDR3 reads CASGRNPNEQFF. The CDR3 nucleotides are TGTGCCAGCGGTCGAAACCCCAATGAGCAGTTCTTC. The chain uses TRBV18 and TRBJ2-1; D unclear. This CDR3 comprises 12 residues. The germline gives CDR1 KGHSH, CDR2 LQKENI. V lost 8 bases to trimming and J lost 6 bases, with 11 bases between them.

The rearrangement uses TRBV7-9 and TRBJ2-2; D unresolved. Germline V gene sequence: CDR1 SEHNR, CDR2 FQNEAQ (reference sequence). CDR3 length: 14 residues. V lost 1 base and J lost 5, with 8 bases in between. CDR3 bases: TGTGCCAGCAGCTTAGTTGGGCCAACCGGGGAGCTGTTTTTT. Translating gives CASSLVGPTGELFF.